The source of this TCR beta chain is a study of cytomegalovirus exposure and HLA in healthy donors. Germline CDR1 reads SGHRS; CDR2 reads YFSETQ. The CDR3 sequence is 13 residues long. With 3 bases clipped from V and 0 bases from J, the junction kept 0 bases outside the gene matches. The PCR contained 60 Vbeta and 13 Jbeta primers. Profiling relied on immunoSEQ multiplex PCR, and the TCRdb table lists in-frame clones only, not all of them. Of some 120,000 clones in the sample, around three quarters were seen once. Donors in the study were healthy people who gave bone marrow. This clone was seen only a few times. Its antigen is as yet unknown. Study conclusions and caveats: Analysis performed later showed TCR beta chains linked to HLA being more clonally expanded than equally common others.

The sequencing sample was made of PBMCs. The chain is built from TRBV5-1 and TRBJ2-7; 7 nucleotides agree with TRBD1. This receptor was taken from a man in his thirties or forties in good health and CMV-seropositive. CDR3 region: CASSWDSSYEQYF. The CDR3 region has the DNA TGCGCCAGCAGCTGGGACAGCTCCTACGAGCAGTACTTC.